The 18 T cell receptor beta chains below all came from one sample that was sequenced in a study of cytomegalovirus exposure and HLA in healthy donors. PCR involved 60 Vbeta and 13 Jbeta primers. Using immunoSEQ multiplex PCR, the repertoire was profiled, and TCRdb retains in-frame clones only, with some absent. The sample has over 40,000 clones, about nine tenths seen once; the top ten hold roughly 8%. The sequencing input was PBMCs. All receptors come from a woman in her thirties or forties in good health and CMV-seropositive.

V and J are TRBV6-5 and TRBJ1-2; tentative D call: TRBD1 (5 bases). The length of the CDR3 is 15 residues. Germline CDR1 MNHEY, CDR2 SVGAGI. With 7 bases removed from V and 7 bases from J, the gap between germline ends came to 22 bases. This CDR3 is CASKPGGARGGGYTF. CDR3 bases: TGTGCCAGCAAACCCGGAGGGGCGCGAGGTGGTGGCTACACCTTC.

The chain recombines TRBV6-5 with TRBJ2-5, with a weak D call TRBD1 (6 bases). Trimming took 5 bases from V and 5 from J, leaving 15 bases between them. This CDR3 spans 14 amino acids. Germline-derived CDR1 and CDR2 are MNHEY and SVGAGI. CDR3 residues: CASSLGTFSETQYF. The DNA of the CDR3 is TGTGCCAGCAGTCTTGGGACATTCTCGGAGACCCAGTACTTC.

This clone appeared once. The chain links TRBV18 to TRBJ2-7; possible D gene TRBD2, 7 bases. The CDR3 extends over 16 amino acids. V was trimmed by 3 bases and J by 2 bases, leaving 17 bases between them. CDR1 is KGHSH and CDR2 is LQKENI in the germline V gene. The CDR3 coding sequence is TGTGCCAGCTCACCCCAGGGGTCGCGGGGGCCCTACGAGCAGTACTTC. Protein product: CASSPQGSRGPYEQYF.

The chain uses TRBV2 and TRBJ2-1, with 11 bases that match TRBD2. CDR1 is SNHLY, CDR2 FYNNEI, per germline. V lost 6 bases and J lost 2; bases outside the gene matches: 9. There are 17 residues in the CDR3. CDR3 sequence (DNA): TGTGCCAGCAGCGGGGGACTAGCGGTCTATCCCTACAATGAGCAGTTCTTC. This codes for CASSGGLAVYPYNEQFF. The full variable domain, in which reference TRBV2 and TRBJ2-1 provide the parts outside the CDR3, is EPEVTQTPSHQVTQMGQEVILRCVPISNHLYFYWYRQILGQKVEFLVSFYNNEISEKSEIFDDQFSVERPDGSNFTLKIRSTKLEDSAMYFCASSGGLAVYPYNEQFFGPGTRLTVL.

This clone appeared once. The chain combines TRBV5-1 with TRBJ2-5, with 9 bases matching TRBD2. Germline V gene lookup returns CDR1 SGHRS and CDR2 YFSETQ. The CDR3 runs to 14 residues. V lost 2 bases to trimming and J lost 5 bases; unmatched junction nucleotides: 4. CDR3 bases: TGCGCCAGCAGCTTCTCTAGCGGGGAGGAGACCCAGTACTTC. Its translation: CASSFSSGEETQYF.

CDR3 residues: CASSLVLGRSDTQYF. The CDR3 nucleotides read TGTGCCAGCAGCTTGGTTCTGGGCAGATCAGATACGCAGTATTTT. The chain uses TRBV5-4 and TRBJ2-3; unclear D gene. CDR1 and CDR2 from the germline V gene are SGHNT and YYREEE (reference sequence). The V end was cut by 0 bases, the J end by 4 bases, with 12 bases between. CDR3 length: 15 residues.

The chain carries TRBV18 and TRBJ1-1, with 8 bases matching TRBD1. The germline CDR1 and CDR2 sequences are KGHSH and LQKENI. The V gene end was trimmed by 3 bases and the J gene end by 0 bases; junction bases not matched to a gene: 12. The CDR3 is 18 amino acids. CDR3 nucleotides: TGTGCCAGCTCACCCCCGACAGGGGCCGATAACATGAACACTGAAGCTTTCTTT. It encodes CASSPPTGADNMNTEAFF. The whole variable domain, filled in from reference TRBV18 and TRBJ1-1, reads NAGVMQNPRHLVRRRGQEARLRCSPMKGHSHVYWYRQLPEEGLKFMVYLQKENIIDESGMPKERFSAEFPKEGPSILRIQQVVRGDSAAYFCASSPPTGADNMNTEAFFGQGTRLTVV.

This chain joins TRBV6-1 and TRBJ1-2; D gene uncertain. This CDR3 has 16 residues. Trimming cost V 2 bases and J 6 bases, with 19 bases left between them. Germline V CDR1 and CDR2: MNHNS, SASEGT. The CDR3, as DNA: TGTGCCAGCAGTGAAACGCGCATCTGGGAGGGTCATGGCTACACCTTC. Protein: CASSETRIWEGHGYTF.

CDR3 residues: CASSQAGTGLETQYF. CDR3 coding DNA: TGCGCCAGCAGCCAAGCGGGGACAGGGTTAGAGACCCAGTACTTC. The chain carries TRBV4-1 and TRBJ2-5, with 9 bases identical to TRBD1. Trimming cost V 1 base and J 4 bases; bases outside gene matches: 4. Germline V lookup: CDR1 MGHRA, CDR2 YSYEKL. The CDR3 contains 15 residues.

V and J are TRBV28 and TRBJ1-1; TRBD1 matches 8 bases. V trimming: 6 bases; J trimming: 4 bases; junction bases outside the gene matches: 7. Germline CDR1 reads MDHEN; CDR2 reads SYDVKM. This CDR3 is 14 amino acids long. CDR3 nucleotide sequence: TGTGCCAGCAGACGTGGACAGGGTGGCACTGAAGCTTTCTTT. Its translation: CASRRGQGGTEAFF.

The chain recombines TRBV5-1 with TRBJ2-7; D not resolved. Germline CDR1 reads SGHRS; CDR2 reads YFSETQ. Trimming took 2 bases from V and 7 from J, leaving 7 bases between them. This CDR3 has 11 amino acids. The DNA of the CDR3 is TGCGCCAGCAGCTTCTCGAGGGAGCAGTACTTC. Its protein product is CASSFSREQYF.

The DNA for the CDR3 is TGTGCCAGCAGCCACCTCGGGACAGTCAAAAACATTCAGTACTTC. It specifies CASSHLGTVKNIQYF. The V and J genes are TRBV11-2 and TRBJ2-4, with 7 positions matching TRBD1. The V gene end was trimmed by 5 bases and the J gene end by 3 bases; junction bases not matched to a gene: 7. Germline V gives CDR1 SGHAT, CDR2 FQNNGV. The length of the CDR3 is 15 residues.

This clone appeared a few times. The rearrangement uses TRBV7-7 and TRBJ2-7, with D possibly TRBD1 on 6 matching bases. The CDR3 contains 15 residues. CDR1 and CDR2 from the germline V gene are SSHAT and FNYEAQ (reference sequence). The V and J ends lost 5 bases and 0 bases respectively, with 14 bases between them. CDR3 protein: CASSRGTSSSYEQYF. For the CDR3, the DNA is TGTGCCAGCAGCCGAGGGACATCAAGCTCCTACGAGCAGTACTTC. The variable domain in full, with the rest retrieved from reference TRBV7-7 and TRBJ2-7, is GAGVSQSPRYKVTKRGQDVTLRCDPISSHATLYWYQQALGQGPEFLTYFNYEAQPDKSGLPSDRFSAERPEGSISTLTIQRTEQRDSAMYRCASSRGTSSSYEQYFGPGTRLTVT.

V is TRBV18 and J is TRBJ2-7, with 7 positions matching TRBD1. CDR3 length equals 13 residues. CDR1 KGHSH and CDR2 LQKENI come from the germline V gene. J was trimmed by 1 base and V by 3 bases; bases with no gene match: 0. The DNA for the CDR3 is TGTGCCAGCTCACCGGGACAGTCCTACGAGCAGTACTTC. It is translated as CASSPGQSYEQYF.

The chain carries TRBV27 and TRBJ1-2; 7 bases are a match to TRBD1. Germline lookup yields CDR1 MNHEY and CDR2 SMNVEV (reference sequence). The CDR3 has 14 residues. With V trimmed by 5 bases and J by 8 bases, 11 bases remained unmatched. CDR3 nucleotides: TGTGCCAGCAGTCCCTCGACAGGGATGCGAGGCTACACCTTC. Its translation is CASSPSTGMRGYTF.

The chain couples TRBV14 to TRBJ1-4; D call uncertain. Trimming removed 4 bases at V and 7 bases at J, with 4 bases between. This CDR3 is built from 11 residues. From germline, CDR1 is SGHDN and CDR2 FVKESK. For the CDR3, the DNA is TGTGCCAGCAGCCGGAGTGAAAAACTGTTTTTT. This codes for CASSRSEKLFF.

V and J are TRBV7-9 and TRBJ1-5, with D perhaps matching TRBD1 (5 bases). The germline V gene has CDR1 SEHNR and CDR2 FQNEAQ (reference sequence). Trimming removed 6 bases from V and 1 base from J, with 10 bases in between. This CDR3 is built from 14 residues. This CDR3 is CASSPGGSNQPQHF. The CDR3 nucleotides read TGTGCCAGCAGTCCCGGGGGGAGCAATCAGCCCCAGCATTTT.

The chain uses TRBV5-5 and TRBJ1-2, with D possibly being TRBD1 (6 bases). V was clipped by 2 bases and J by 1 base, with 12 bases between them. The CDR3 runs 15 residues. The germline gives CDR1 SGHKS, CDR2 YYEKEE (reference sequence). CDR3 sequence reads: CASSFAGGVNYGYTF. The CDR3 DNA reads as TGTGCCAGCAGCTTTGCGGGGGGCGTTAACTATGGCTACACCTTC. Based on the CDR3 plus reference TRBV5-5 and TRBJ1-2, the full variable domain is DAGVTQSPTHLIKTRGQQVTLRCSPISGHKSVSWYQQVLGQGPQFIFQYYEKEERGRGNFPDRFSARQFPNYSSELNVNALLLGDSALYLCASSFAGGVNYGYTFGSGTRLTVV.